These T cell receptor beta chains were read from a single sample in a study of blood T cells in healthy people across ages. TCRdb itself ran the 5' RACE reads through MiXCR, one entry per CDR3 protein. Here the sample spans about a million distinct CDR3 sequences, roughly 43% being singletons. The material sequenced was blood. The receptors were gathered from a man aged 25-40 years in good health. Both conserved end residues are part of each CDR3. A D gene is named only where the DNA matches it firmly. Size is omitted from some rows. Given values are once, few, many or a class for expanded clones.

size: few
V: TRBV28
D: NA
J: TRBJ1-2
DNA: TGTGCCAGCACCTCAGACGGGGATGGCTACACCTTC
CDR3: CASTSDGDGYTF

size: NA
V: TRBV6-1
D: NA
J: TRBJ2-4
DNA: TGTGCCAGCAGTGAAGCAGGCACGCGGGGTACCCAGTACTTC
CDR3: CASSEAGTRGTQYF

size: NA
V: TRBV5-1
D: NA
J: TRBJ2-5
DNA: TGCGCCAGCAGCTTGGAACAGAAAGAGACCCAGTACTTC
CDR3: CASSLEQKETQYF

size: NA
V: TRBV6-5
D: NA
J: TRBJ1-2
DNA: TGTGCCAGCAGTTACTTCGATAACTATGGCTACACCTTC
CDR3: CASSYFDNYGYTF

size: NA
V: TRBV12-3/TRBV12-4
D: TRBD2
J: TRBJ2-5
DNA: TGTGCCAGCAGTTGGGGACTAGAGTCCCAAGAGACCCAGTACTTC
CDR3: CASSWGLESQETQYF

size: NA
V: TRBV7-2
D: NA
J: TRBJ2-5
DNA: TGTGCCAGCAGCTTAGGGTTGACAGAAGAGACCCAGTACTTC
CDR3: CASSLGLTEETQYF

size: NA
V: TRBV7-2
D: NA
J: TRBJ2-3
DNA: TGTGCCAGCAGCTTTAGAGGGGGGGGCGGGGTGGCAGATACGCAGTATTTT
CDR3: CASSFRGGGGVADTQYF

size: NA
V: TRBV6-1
D: NA
J: TRBJ2-7
DNA: TGTGCCAGCAGTGAAAATTCCGGTGTCCTCTACGAGCAGTACTTC
CDR3: CASSENSGVLYEQYF

size: NA
V: TRBV9
D: TRBD1
J: TRBJ2-1
DNA: TGTGCCAGCAGCGTAGGGACAGGTCGTGAGCAGTTCTTC
CDR3: CASSVGTGREQFF

size: NA
V: TRBV5-1
D: TRBD1
J: TRBJ1-4
DNA: TGCGCCAGCAGCTTTGCGGGACAGGCTAATGAAAAACTGTTTTTT
CDR3: CASSFAGQANEKLFF

size: few
V: TRBV5-1
D: NA
J: TRBJ1-5
DNA: TGCGCCAGCAGCGCTGACGGCTTTCGGCCCCAGCATTTT
CDR3: CASSADGFRPQHF

size: NA
V: TRBV6-6
D: NA
J: TRBJ2-5
DNA: TGTGCCAGCAGTTATTCCGGGCAATCAGAGACCCAGTACTTC
CDR3: CASSYSGQSETQYF

size: NA
V: TRBV5-1
D: TRBD1
J: TRBJ2-1
DNA: TGCGCCAGCAGCTTGCGGGGGGACAGGGGGGCGGATTACAATGAGCAGTTCTTC
CDR3: CASSLRGDRGADYNEQFF

size: NA
V: TRBV7-2
D: NA
J: TRBJ2-3
DNA: TGTGCCAGCAGCTTGTGGTCGGGGGAACCCACAGATACGCAGTATTTT
CDR3: CASSLWSGEPTDTQYF

size: NA
V: TRBV13
D: NA
J: TRBJ2-5
DNA: TGTGCCAGCAGCCTTGCTTCGGCGGGGCGGCTTCAAGAGACCCAGTACTTC
CDR3: CASSLASAGRLQETQYF

size: NA
V: TRBV6-6
D: NA
J: TRBJ2-5
DNA: TGTGCCAGCAGTCGCGTTTTTGGTGAGACCCAGTACTTC
CDR3: CASSRVFGETQYF

size: few
V: TRBV10-3
D: TRBD2
J: TRBJ2-3
DNA: TGTGCCATGACTAGCGGAGACACAGATACGCAGTATTTT
CDR3: CAMTSGDTDTQYF

size: few
V: TRBV29-1
D: NA
J: TRBJ1-6
DNA: TGCAGCGTCGGAATGAATCAGACTTCACCCCTCCACTTT
CDR3: CSVGMNQTSPLHF

size: NA
V: TRBV3-1
D: NA
J: TRBJ1-5
DNA: TGTGCCAGCAGCCAAGATCCAACAGCCCGACCCCAGCATTTT
CDR3: CASSQDPTARPQHF

size: NA
V: TRBV10-3
D: TRBD1
J: TRBJ1-4
DNA: TGTGCCATCAAAGGGGACAGGGGGGACGAAAAACTGTTTTTT
CDR3: CAIKGDRGDEKLFF

size: few
V: TRBV7-9
D: NA
J: TRBJ2-3
DNA: TGTGCCAGCAGTACCGACGGGGGGCCCACAGATACGCAGTATTTT
CDR3: CASSTDGGPTDTQYF

size: few
V: TRBV9
D: NA
J: TRBJ1-6
DNA: TGTGCCAGCAGCGTAGTGGGGGGTGGTAATTCACCCCTCCACTTT
CDR3: CASSVVGGGNSPLHF

size: few
V: TRBV5-1
D: NA
J: TRBJ1-3
DNA: TGCGCCAGCAGCACCGGACATTCCTCTGGAAACACCATATATTTT
CDR3: CASSTGHSSGNTIYF

size: NA
V: TRBV4-1
D: TRBD2
J: TRBJ2-7
DNA: TGCGCCAGCAGCGAACGGGACTACTCCTACGAGCAGTACTTC
CDR3: CASSERDYSYEQYF

size: NA
V: TRBV6-2/TRBV6-3
D: NA
J: TRBJ2-4
DNA: TGTGCCAGCAGCCCAACTAGGATGCGGTCGGACATTCAGTACTTC
CDR3: CASSPTRMRSDIQYF

size: many
V: TRBV3-1
D: NA
J: TRBJ1-2
DNA: TGTGCCAGCAGCCTTATTGCAGGCCAATATGGCTACACCTTC
CDR3: CASSLIAGQYGYTF

size: NA
V: TRBV7-2
D: TRBD2
J: TRBJ2-7
DNA: TGTGCCAGCAGCTTACAAGCGGGGGGGAGCGAGCAGTACTTC
CDR3: CASSLQAGGSEQYF

size: NA
V: TRBV30
D: NA
J: TRBJ2-1
DNA: TGTGCCTGGAGTGTACGTGGGGTGATGGACAATGAGCAGTTCTTC
CDR3: CAWSVRGVMDNEQFF

size: NA
V: TRBV4-3
D: NA
J: TRBJ2-1
DNA: TGCGCCAGCAGCCAAGAATGGGGGAATCGATACAATGAGCAGTTCTTC
CDR3: CASSQEWGNRYNEQFF

size: NA
V: TRBV5-5
D: NA
J: TRBJ1-6
DNA: TGTGCCAGCAGCTCACGGCCCCAGGGTACTGCAAATTCACCCCTCCACTTT
CDR3: CASSSRPQGTANSPLHF

size: NA
V: TRBV6-9
D: TRBD1
J: TRBJ1-2
DNA: TGTGCCAGCAGGCTCAGGGGGGGCTATGGCTACACCTTC
CDR3: CASRLRGGYGYTF

size: NA
V: TRBV20-1
D: TRBD1
J: TRBJ2-5
DNA: TGCAGTGCTCCTAGGACAGGGGCAGAGACCCAGTACTTC
CDR3: CSAPRTGAETQYF

size: NA
V: TRBV3-1
D: NA
J: TRBJ1-1
DNA: TGTGCCAGCAGCCAAGGACGGGGGGGCCCCGAAGCTTTCTTT
CDR3: CASSQGRGGPEAFF

size: NA
V: TRBV6-1
D: TRBD1
J: TRBJ1-2
DNA: TGTGCCAGCAGCCCTACAGGGGGCAGTGGCTACACCTTC
CDR3: CASSPTGGSGYTF

size: NA
V: TRBV9
D: TRBD1
J: TRBJ2-6
DNA: TGTGCCAGCAGCGTGACAGGGAGACCCAGCTCTGGGGCCAACGTCCTGACTTTC
CDR3: CASSVTGRPSSGANVLTF

size: NA
V: TRBV29-1
D: TRBD1
J: TRBJ1-3
DNA: TGCAGCGTAGAAGACAGGGGCAACACCATATATTTT
CDR3: CSVEDRGNTIYF

size: NA
V: TRBV7-3
D: TRBD2
J: TRBJ2-3
DNA: TGTGCCAGCAGCTTAAGCGGGGGGGGATCTAGCACAGATACGCAGTATTTT
CDR3: CASSLSGGGSSTDTQYF

size: many
V: TRBV20-1
D: TRBD2
J: TRBJ2-7
DNA: TGCAGTGCCCCGACTAGCGGGGCCTACGAGCAGTACTTC
CDR3: CSAPTSGAYEQYF

size: NA
V: TRBV29-1
D: TRBD2
J: TRBJ2-1
DNA: TGCAGCGTTGTACTAGCGGGGACATACAATGAGCAGTTCTTC
CDR3: CSVVLAGTYNEQFF

size: few
V: TRBV30
D: NA
J: TRBJ1-1
DNA: TGTGCCTATCAGGGTTTCGCAGAAGCTTTCTTT
CDR3: CAYQGFAEAFF

size: NA
V: TRBV7-2
D: NA
J: TRBJ2-5
DNA: TGTGCCAGCAGCCCAAACTTGCAAGAGACCCAGTACTTC
CDR3: CASSPNLQETQYF

size: NA
V: TRBV20-1
D: NA
J: TRBJ2-1
DNA: TGCAGTGCCCAATCGGGGTCCGGCAACAATGAGCAGTTCTTC
CDR3: CSAQSGSGNNEQFF

size: NA
V: TRBV27
D: TRBD2
J: TRBJ2-1
DNA: TGTGCCAGCAGTTTCCCGGGACTAGTCAATGAGCAGTTCTTC
CDR3: CASSFPGLVNEQFF

size: NA
V: TRBV27
D: TRBD1
J: TRBJ2-7
DNA: TGTGCCAGCAGTTTAGGCCCGGGACAGGGTCGACACGAGCAGTACTTC
CDR3: CASSLGPGQGRHEQYF

size: once
V: TRBV6-1
D: NA
J: TRBJ2-1
DNA: TGTGCCAGCAGTGAAAATCTGGGCTACAATGAGCAGTTCTTC
CDR3: CASSENLGYNEQFF

size: few
V: TRBV5-5
D: TRBD1
J: TRBJ2-7
DNA: TGTCCCAGCAGCTTCAGGACAGGGTGGTCCTACGAGCAGTACTTC
CDR3: CPSSFRTGWSYEQYF

size: NA
V: TRBV27
D: TRBD1
J: TRBJ1-2
DNA: TGTGCCAGCGGTCACTTGTACAGGACAGGGGATTATGGCTACACCTTC
CDR3: CASGHLYRTGDYGYTF

size: NA
V: TRBV7-2
D: NA
J: TRBJ2-6
DNA: TGTGCCAGCAGCTTAAGGACGGGGGGCATCTCTGGGGCCAACGTCCTGACTTTC
CDR3: CASSLRTGGISGANVLTF

size: once
V: TRBV6-1
D: NA
J: TRBJ1-3
DNA: TGTGCCAGCCGAAAGGGTCAGGAAAACACCATATATTTT
CDR3: CASRKGQENTIYF

size: NA
V: TRBV6-6
D: TRBD2
J: TRBJ2-3
DNA: TGTGCCAGCACCCAAGGAGCGGGGGCTGGTGGAGCGCAGTATTTT
CDR3: CASTQGAGAGGAQYF

size: NA
V: TRBV3-1
D: NA
J: TRBJ1-1
DNA: TGTGCCACAGCCAGCTGTTGTATACTGAAGCTTTTCTTT
CDR3: CATASCCILKLFF

size: few
V: TRBV27
D: NA
J: TRBJ2-5
DNA: TGTGCCAGCAGTTTATTTCAGGGATCAGAGACCCAGTACTTC
CDR3: CASSLFQGSETQYF

size: few
V: TRBV3-1
D: NA
J: TRBJ1-2
DNA: TGTGCCAGCAGCCAAGCTGGGACATTCAACTATGGCTACACCTTC
CDR3: CASSQAGTFNYGYTF